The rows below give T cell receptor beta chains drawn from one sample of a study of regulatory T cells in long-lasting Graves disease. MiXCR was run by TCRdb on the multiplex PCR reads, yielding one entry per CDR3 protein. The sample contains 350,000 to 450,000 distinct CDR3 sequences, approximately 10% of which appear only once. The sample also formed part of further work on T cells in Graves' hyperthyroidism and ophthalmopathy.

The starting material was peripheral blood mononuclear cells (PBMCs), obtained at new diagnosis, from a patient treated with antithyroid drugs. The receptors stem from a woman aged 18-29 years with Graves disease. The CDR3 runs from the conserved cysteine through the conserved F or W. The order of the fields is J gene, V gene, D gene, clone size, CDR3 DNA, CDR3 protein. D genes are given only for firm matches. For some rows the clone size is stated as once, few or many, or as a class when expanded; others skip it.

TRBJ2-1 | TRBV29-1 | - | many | TGCAGTACCCAACCCAGGTTGCGGGACAATGAGCAGTTCTTC | CSTQPRLRDNEQFF
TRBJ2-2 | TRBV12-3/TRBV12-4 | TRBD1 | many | TGTGCCAGCAGTCTAGAGGCTGGGACAGCCAAGAACACCGGGGAGCTGTTTTTT | CASSLEAGTAKNTGELFF
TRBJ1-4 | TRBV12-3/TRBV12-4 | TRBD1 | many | TGTGCCAGCAGTACGGGACAGATCAATGAAAAACTGTTTTTT | CASSTGQINEKLFF
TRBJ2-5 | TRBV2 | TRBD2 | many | TGTGCCAGCAGGGCGGGACTAGCGGGAGATAGGGAGACCCAGTACTTC | CASRAGLAGDRETQYF
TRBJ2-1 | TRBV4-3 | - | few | TGCGCCAGCAGCCAAGATGCCACGCTCTACTCCTACAATGAGCAGTTCTTC | CASSQDATLYSYNEQFF
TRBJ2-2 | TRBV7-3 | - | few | TGTGCCAGCAGCCTAGACTTCGCCGGGGAGCTGTTTTTT | CASSLDFAGELFF
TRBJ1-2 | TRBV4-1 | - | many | TGCGCCAGCAGCCGGGACGGAACAGGTTATGGCTACACCTTC | CASSRDGTGYGYTF
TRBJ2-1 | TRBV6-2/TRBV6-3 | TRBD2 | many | TGTGCCAGTACCCCTAGCGGGAGGGGGAATGAGCAGTTCTTC | CASTPSGRGNEQFF
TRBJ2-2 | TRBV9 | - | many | TGTGCCAGCAGCGTAGGGGTTACTCTAGCACCCGGGGAGCTGTTTTTT | CASSVGVTLAPGELFF
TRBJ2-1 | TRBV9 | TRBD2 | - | TGTGCCAGCAGCTCTAGCGGGAGGGAAGGCAATGAGCAGTTCTTC | CASSSSGREGNEQFF